This T cell receptor beta chain derives from a study of regulatory T cells in long-lasting Graves disease. Study at large: Antithyroid drugs had been taken under 3 months by newly diagnosed Graves' patients.

The TCR beta library used iRepertoire HTBI primers with Arm-PCR amplification of CDR3. MiXCR, run by TCRdb on the multiplex PCR reads, gives a single entry per CDR3 protein. The table includes 500,000 to 700,000 distinct CDR3 sequences, under 20% detected once. V was cut by 6 bases and J by 3 bases, with 11 bases left in between. The germline CDR1 and CDR2 sequences are SQVTM and ANQGSEA. The CDR3 is 13 residues long. The time point was: newly diagnosed GD, antithyroid drugs for less than 3 months. PBMC-extracted RNA yielded the TCR library. A volume of approximately 9.8 milliliters of peripheral blood was collected in EDTA tubes. The sample also formed part of further work on T cells in Graves' hyperthyroidism and ophthalmopathy. That paper notes: Primed by the HTBI set, a first-round RT-PCR was run on the TCR CDR3. In the blood, most expanded thyroid clonotypes above 0.001 appeared as well.

This chain connects TRBV29-1 to TRBJ2-2; TRBD2 is a possible D gene (5 bases). This sequence was found in a woman aged 30 to 39 with Graves disease. The sample was peripheral blood mononuclear cells (PBMCs), taken at new diagnosis, from a patient treated with antithyroid drugs. The CDR3: CSVGPGYTGELFF. The CDR3 bases are TGCAGCGTGGGCCCGGGATACACCGGGGAGCTGTTTTTT.